The clone carrying this T cell receptor (beta chain) has only a few counts. What it binds is not known. Sequencing of cultured CD4+ T cell DNA used the Oncomine TCR Beta short-read assay. Using its own MiXCR run on the PCR reads, TCRdb lists one record per CDR3 protein. Among more than 20,000 distinct CDR3 sequences listed, about 46% were seen once. The data were taken from a study of vaccination and CD4 T cells after COVID-19. Treatment given: roughly nine-day PBMC culture with coronavirus spike peptide pools or control peptides (ViraFEST assay). Per germline, CDR1 KGHDR and CDR2 SFDVKD. The trim removed 4 bases at V and 4 bases at J, leaving 6 bases unmatched. The CDR3 is 16 residues long.

The TCR originated in a human donor who had recovered from COVID-19. The sequenced material came from CD4+ T cells from blood, cultured in vitro. The rearrangement links TRBV24-1 to TRBJ2-3; TRBD1 matches at 11 bases. In nucleotides, the CDR3 is TGTGCCACCAGTGAACTCGGACAGGGGGCCTCAGATACGCAGTATTTT. Protein product: CATSELGQGASDTQYF.